This entry lists 9 T cell receptor beta chains sequenced from one sample in a study of blood T cell repertoires in COVID-19. TCRdb's copy holds only in-frame clones and misses some; the assay was immunoSEQ multiplex PCR. This table has about 310,000 clones, 87% appearing once. Sequenced sample: peripheral blood. Receptors were obtained from a man aged 18-30 years with active or convalescent COVID-19.

The chain recombines TRBV11-3 with TRBJ2-1; tentative D call: TRBD1 (6 bases). CDR1 SGHNT and CDR2 YENEEA come from the germline V gene. The CDR3 totals 14 residues. Trimming cost V 0 bases and J 10 bases, with 13 bases left between them. CDR3 region: CASSLDPGTQEQFF. Written as DNA, the CDR3 is TGTGCCAGCAGCTTAGACCCCGGGACACAGGAGCAGTTCTTC.

The V and J genes are TRBV7-2 and TRBJ2-5, with a weak D call TRBD2 (5 bases). The CDR3 is 15 amino acids. In germline, CDR1 is SGHTA, CDR2 FQGNSA. V lost 0 bases to trimming and J lost 3 bases, with 11 bases between them. CDR3 residues: CASSLALMREETQYF. CDR3 DNA sequence: TGTGCCAGCAGCTTAGCGCTAATGAGGGAAGAGACCCAGTACTTC.

The CDR3 nucleotides are TGTGCCAGCAGAAGAAGGGAGGGTAATGAAAAACTGTTTTTT. Protein product: CASRRREGNEKLFF. This chain connects TRBV28 to TRBJ1-4; D call uncertain. Looked up from germline, CDR1 is MDHEN and CDR2 is SYDVKM. V lost 6 bases and J 4 bases, leaving 12 bases between the germline ends. The CDR3 is 14 amino acids. Filled out from reference TRBV28 and TRBJ1-4, the complete variable domain reads DVKVTQSSRYLVKRTGEKVFLECVQDMDHENMFWYRQDPGLGLRLIYFSYDVKMKEKGDIPEGYSVSREKKERFSLILESASTNQTSMYLCASRRREGNEKLFFGSGTQLSVL.

V gene TRBV4-3 combines with J gene TRBJ2-1, with TRBD2 as a possible D gene (5 bases). CDR1 is LGHNA, CDR2 YSLEER, per germline. V was trimmed by 1 base and J by 3 bases, leaving 10 bases between them. This CDR3 spans 15 amino acids. In DNA, the CDR3 is TGCGCCAGCAGCCAAGGAGGGAGTCTCTACAATGAGCAGTTCTTC. Protein: CASSQGGSLYNEQFF.

The V and J genes are TRBV19 and TRBJ2-7; D may be TRBD1 (6 bases). Germline values: CDR1 LNHDA, CDR2 SQIVND (reference sequence). The CDR3 covers 14 residues. The V gene lost 4 bases and the J gene lost 3 bases, with 13 bases spanning the gap. This CDR3 is CASSKGVLSYEQYF. The CDR3 nucleotides read TGTGCCAGTAGTAAGGGGGTTCTCAGCTACGAGCAGTACTTC.

The chain couples TRBV7-2 to TRBJ2-2, with D tentatively TRBD1 (5 bases). The CDR3 has 16 residues. The V gene lost 5 bases and the J gene lost 4 bases, with 17 bases spanning the gap. Germline V gene data show CDR1 as SGHTA and CDR2 as FQGNSA. The CDR3: CASSPFRQGSTGELFF. CDR3 DNA: TGTGCCAGCAGCCCGTTCCGGCAGGGTAGCACCGGGGAGCTGTTTTTT. Using reference TRBV7-2 and TRBJ2-2 for the parts outside the CDR3, the full variable domain is GAGVSQSPSNKVTEKGKDVELRCDPISGHTALYWYRQSLGQGLEFLIYFQGNSAPDKSGLPSDRFSAERTGGSVSTLTIQRTQQEDSAVYLCASSPFRQGSTGELFFGEGSRLTVL.

V gene TRBV28 combines with J gene TRBJ1-1; maybe TRBD1 (6 bases). V was trimmed by 2 bases and J by 5 bases, leaving 12 bases between them. Germline CDR1 reads MDHEN; CDR2 reads SYDVKM. The CDR3 spans 14 residues. CDR3 sequence reads: CASSLQGRGTEAFF. Written as DNA, the CDR3 is TGTGCCAGCAGTTTACAGGGAAGGGGGACTGAAGCTTTCTTT.

The chain uses TRBV3-1 (or the pseudogene TRBV3-2) and TRBJ2-5, with 8 bases that match TRBD1. J gave up 1 base and V 4 bases, and 2 bases lay outside the gene matches. The length of the CDR3 is 14 residues. Germline V lookup: CDR1 LGHDT, CDR2 YNNKEL (reference sequence). CDR3 DNA: TGTGCCAGCAGCCGACAGGGGTCCCAAGAGACCCAGTACTTC. This encodes CASSRQGSQETQYF.

This chain joins TRBV6-2 or TRBV6-3 and TRBJ2-3; possibly TRBD2 for D (6 bases). The length of the CDR3 is 14 residues. CDR1 is MNHEY and CDR2 is SVGEGT in the germline V gene. V was cut by 0 bases and J by 5 bases, with 9 bases left in between. CDR3 DNA: TGTGCCAGCAGTTACTCGATGGGGGGAGATACGCAGTATTTT. It codes for CASSYSMGGDTQYF.